This T cell receptor (beta chain) was observed in a study of OX40 agonist ivuxolimab in advanced cancers. Study summary: Three patients got partial responses; one had hepatocellular carcinoma and two had cutaneous melanoma. Study observations and caveats: Expanded peripheral T cell antigen specificity was not determined. At doses 0.1 to 3.0 mg/kg, CD4+ and CD8+ clones expanded.

This clone was detected only a few times. As yet, its antigen is unknown. Patients with a history of autoimmune disease or on systemic immunosuppression were excluded. The ends were cut back, 3 bases at V and 1 base at J, with 15 bases in the middle. The CDR3 is 16 amino acids. Germline CDR1 reads SGHNT; CDR2 reads YYREEE (reference sequence). Libraries were prepared by immunoSEQ multiplex PCR; TCRdb keeps only in-frame clonotypes and omits some of them. The profile covers 55,000 to 65,000 clones, with approximately 86% appearing a single time and 0.76% taken by the ten largest. This chain connects TRBV5-4 to TRBJ2-3, with D unclear. Material: CD4+ or CD8+ T cells sorted from blood, obtained in a trial of the OX40 agonist ivuxolimab. This clonotype was sampled from an adult with an advanced solid tumor such as melanoma, head and neck, liver or kidney cancer. The CDR3 is CASSSPSAIGTDTQYF. In DNA, the CDR3 is TGTGCCAGCAGCTCGCCGTCGGCTATCGGCACAGATACGCAGTATTTT.